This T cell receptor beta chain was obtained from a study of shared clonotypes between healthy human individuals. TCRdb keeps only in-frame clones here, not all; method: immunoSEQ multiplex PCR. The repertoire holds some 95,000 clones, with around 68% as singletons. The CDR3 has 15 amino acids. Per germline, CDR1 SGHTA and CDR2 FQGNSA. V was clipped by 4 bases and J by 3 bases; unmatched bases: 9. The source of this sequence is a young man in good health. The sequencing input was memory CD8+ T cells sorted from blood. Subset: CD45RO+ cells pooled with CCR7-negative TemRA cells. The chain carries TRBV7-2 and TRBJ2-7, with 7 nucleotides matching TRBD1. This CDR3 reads CASSSGQDPFYEQYF. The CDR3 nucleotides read TGTGCCAGCAGCTCCGGACAGGATCCTTTCTACGAGCAGTACTTC. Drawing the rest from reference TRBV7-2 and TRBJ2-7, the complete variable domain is GAGVSQSPSNKVTEKGKDVELRCDPISGHTALYWYRQSLGQGLEFLIYFQGNSAPDKSGLPSDRFSAERTGGSVSTLTIQRTQQEDSAVYLCASSSGQDPFYEQYFGPGTRLTVT.